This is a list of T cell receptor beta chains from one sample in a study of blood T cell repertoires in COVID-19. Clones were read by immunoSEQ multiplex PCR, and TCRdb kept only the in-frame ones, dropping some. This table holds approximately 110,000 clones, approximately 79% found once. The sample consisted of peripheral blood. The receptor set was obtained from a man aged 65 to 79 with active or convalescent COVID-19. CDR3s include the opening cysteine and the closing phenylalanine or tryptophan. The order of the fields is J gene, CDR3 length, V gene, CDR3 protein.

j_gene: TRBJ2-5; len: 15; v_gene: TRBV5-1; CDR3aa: CASSFGQGPQETQYF
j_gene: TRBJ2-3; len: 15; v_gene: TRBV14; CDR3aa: CASSPPGQGFDTQYF
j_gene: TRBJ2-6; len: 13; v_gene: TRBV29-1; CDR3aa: CSVVGAGANVLTF
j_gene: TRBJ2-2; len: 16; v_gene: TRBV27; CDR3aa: CASSSWDRSHTGELFF
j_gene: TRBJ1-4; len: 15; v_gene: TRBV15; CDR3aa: CATSRPLDRNEKLFF
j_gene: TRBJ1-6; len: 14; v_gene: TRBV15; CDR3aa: CATSRQGGDSPLHF
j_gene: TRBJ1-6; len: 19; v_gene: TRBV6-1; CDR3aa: CASSEALPGQGGGNSPLHF
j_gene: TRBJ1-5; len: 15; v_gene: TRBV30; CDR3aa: CAWSGPGGFYQPQHF
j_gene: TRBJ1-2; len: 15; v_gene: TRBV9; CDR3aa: CASSVRGGPEYGYTF
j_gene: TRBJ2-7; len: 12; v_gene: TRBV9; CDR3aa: CASSFTGYEQYF
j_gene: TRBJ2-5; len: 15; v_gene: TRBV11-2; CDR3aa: CASRLAGTGGETQYF
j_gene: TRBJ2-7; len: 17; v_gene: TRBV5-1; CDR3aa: CASSLPPAGVKGAEQYF
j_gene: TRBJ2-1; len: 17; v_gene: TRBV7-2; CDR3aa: CASRSPRRESSYNEQFF
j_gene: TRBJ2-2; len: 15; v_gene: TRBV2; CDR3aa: CASSRLAGEGGELFF
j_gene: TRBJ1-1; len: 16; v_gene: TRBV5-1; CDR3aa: CASSLRGGDRGTEAFF
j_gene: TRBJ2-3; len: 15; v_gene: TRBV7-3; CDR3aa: CASSLDRSSRAPQYF
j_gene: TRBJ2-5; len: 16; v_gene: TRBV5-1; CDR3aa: CASSSGTGGYQETQYF
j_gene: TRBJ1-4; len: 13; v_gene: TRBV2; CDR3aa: CASSIRGAEKLFF
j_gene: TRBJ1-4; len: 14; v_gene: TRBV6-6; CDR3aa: CASSQPGQGGLLFF
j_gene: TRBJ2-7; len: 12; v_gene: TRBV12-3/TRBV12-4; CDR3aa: CASSLAGDEQYF
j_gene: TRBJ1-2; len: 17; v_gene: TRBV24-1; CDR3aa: CATSDLRTGGEGYGYTF
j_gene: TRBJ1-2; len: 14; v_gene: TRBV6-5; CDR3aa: CASRLFRGSYGYTF
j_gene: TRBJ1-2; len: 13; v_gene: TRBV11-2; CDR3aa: CASSLDGNYGYTF
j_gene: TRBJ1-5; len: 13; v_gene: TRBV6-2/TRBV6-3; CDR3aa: CASSYEGNQPQHF
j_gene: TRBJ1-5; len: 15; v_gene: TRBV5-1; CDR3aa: CASSLVPGEGQPQHF
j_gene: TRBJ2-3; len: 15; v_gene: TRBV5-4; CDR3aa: CASSLLGGVEDTQYF
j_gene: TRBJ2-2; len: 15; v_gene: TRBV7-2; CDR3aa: CASNLIGERQDQLFF
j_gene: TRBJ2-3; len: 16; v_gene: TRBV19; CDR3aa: CASSNGLAGSGDTQYF
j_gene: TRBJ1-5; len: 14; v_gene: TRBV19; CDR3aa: CATAGQGYNQPQHF
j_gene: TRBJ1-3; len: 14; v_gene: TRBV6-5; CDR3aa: CASSYSNQNYPIYF
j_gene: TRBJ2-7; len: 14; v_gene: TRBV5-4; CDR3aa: CASSLGTSRYEQYF
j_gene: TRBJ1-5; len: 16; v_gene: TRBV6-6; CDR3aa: CASSSERDRGVQPQHF
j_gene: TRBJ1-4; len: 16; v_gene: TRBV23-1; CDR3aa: CASSQSPGTTNEKLFF
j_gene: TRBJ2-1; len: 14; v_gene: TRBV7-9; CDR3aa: CASSSDTGGDEQFF
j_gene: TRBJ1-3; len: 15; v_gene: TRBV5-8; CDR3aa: CASSSRDRAVGTIYF
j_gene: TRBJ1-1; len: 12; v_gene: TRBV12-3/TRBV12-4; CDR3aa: CASSYGNTEAFF